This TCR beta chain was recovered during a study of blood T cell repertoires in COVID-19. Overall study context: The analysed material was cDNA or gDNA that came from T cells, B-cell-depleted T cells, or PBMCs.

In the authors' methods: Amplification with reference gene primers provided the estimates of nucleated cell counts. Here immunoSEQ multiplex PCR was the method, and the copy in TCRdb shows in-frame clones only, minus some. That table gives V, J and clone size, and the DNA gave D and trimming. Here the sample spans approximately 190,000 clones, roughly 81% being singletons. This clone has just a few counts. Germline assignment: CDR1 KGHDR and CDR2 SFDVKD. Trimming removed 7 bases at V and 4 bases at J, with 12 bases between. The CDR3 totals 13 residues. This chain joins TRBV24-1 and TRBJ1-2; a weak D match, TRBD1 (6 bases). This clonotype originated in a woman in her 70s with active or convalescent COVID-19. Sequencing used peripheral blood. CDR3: CATSIGTFYGYTF. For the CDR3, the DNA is TGTGCCACCAGCATCGGGACATTCTATGGCTACACCTTC.